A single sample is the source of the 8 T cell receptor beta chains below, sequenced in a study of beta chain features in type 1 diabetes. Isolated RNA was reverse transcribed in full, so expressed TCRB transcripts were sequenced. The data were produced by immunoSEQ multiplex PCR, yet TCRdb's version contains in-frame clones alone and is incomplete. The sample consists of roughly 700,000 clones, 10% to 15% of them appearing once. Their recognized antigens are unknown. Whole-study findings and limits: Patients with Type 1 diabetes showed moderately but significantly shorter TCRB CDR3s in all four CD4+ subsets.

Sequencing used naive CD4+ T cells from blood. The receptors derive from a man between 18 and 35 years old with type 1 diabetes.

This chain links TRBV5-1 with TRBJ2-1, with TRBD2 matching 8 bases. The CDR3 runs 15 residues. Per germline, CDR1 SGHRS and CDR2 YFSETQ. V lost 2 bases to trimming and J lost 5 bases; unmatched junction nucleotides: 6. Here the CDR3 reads CASSFGAGVNNEQFF. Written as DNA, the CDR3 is TGCGCCAGCAGCTTCGGAGCGGGGGTTAACAATGAGCAGTTCTTC.

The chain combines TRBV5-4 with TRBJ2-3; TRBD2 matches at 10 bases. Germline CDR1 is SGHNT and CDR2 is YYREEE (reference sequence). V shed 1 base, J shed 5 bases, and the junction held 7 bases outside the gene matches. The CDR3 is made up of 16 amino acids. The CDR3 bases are TGTGCCAGCAGCTTGATTGCTAGCGGGGGAATAGATACGCAGTATTTT. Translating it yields CASSLIASGGIDTQYF.

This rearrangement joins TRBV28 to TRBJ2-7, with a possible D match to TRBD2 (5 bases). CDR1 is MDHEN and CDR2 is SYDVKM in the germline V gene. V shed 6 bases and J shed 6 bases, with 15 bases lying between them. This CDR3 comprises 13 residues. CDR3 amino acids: CASRPRASGEQYF. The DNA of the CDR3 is TGTGCCAGCAGACCGCGGGCCTCAGGCGAGCAGTACTTC.

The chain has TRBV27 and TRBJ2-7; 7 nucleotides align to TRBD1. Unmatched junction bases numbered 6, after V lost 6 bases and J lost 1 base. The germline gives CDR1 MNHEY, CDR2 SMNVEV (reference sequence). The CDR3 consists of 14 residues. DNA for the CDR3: TGTGCCAGCAGGGATCGACAGGGTTCCTACGAGCAGTACTTC. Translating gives CASRDRQGSYEQYF.

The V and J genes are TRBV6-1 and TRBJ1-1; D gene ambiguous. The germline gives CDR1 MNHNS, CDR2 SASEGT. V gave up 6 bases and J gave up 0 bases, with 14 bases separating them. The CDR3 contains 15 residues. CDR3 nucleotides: TGTGCCAGCAGCCGCGATCTAGGAGTGAACACTGAAGCTTTCTTT. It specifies CASSRDLGVNTEAFF.

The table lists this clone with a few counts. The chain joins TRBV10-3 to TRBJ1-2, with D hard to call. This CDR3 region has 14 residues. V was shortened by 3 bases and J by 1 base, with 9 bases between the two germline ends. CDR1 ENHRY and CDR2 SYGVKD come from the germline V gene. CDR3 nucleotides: TGTGCCATCAGTGACACCCCCGATAACTATGGCTACACCTTC. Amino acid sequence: CAISDTPDNYGYTF.

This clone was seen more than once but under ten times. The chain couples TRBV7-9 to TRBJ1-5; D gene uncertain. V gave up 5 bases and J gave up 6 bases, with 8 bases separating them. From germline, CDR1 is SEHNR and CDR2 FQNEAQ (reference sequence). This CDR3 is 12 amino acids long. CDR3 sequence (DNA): TGTGCCAGCAGCGTCGGGAGTCAGCCCCAGCATTTT. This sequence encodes CASSVGSQPQHF.

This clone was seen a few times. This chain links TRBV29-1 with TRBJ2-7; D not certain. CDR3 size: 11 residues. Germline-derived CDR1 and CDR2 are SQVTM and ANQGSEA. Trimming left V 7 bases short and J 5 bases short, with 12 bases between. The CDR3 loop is CSAVDLDEQYF. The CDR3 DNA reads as TGCAGCGCAGTGGACCTGGACGAGCAGTACTTC.